The rows below give T cell receptor beta chains drawn from one sample of a study of T cell changes during pregnancy in multiple sclerosis. The method was immunoSEQ multiplex PCR; TCRdb's version includes in-frame clones alone and lacks a portion of them. Of over 75,000 clones listed, around 92% were seen once; the top ten hold over 2%. Here the sequenced sample was peripheral blood, taken in the first trimester of pregnancy. All receptors derive from a female donor with multiple sclerosis, enrolled in a pregnancy study. CDR3s include the opening cysteine and the closing phenylalanine or tryptophan. Each record gives: clone size, V gene, D gene, J gene, CDR3 DNA, CDR3 protein. A D gene is named only where the DNA matches it firmly. Size is stated for part of the rows, as once, few or many counts, or as a class when the clone is expanded.

clone_size: -; v_call: TRBV6-5; d_call: TRBD1; j_call: TRBJ2-7; cdr3_nt: TGTGCCAGCTGGGCAGGGGGTGTCGTAGAGCAGTACTTC; cdr3_aa: CASWAGGVVEQYF
clone_size: once; v_call: TRBV27; d_call: -; j_call: TRBJ2-2; cdr3_nt: TGTGCCAGCAGTTTAGCGGCGAACACCGGGGAGCTGTTTTTT; cdr3_aa: CASSLAANTGELFF
clone_size: -; v_call: TRBV7-2; d_call: -; j_call: TRBJ2-2; cdr3_nt: TGTGCCAGCAGCCCCCTGGGGCGGGAGAACACCGGGGAGCTGTTTTTT; cdr3_aa: CASSPLGRENTGELFF
clone_size: -; v_call: TRBV6-5; d_call: TRBD1; j_call: TRBJ2-1; cdr3_nt: TGTGCCAGCAGGGACAGGGGCAATGAGCAGTTCTTC; cdr3_aa: CASRDRGNEQFF
clone_size: -; v_call: TRBV6-5; d_call: TRBD2; j_call: TRBJ2-7; cdr3_nt: TGTGCCGCAGCGGGGACCTATCTTTACGAGCAGTACTTC; cdr3_aa: CAAAGTYLYEQYF
clone_size: -; v_call: TRBV27; d_call: -; j_call: TRBJ2-1; cdr3_nt: TGTGCCAGCAGTCAACTCAGGGGTTCCAATGAGCAGTTCTTC; cdr3_aa: CASSQLRGSNEQFF
clone_size: -; v_call: TRBV15; d_call: -; j_call: TRBJ2-7; cdr3_nt: TGTGCCACCAGCAGAGAATACAGGGTGGGCTACGAGCAGTACTTC; cdr3_aa: CATSREYRVGYEQYF
clone_size: once; v_call: TRBV5-4; d_call: TRBD2; j_call: TRBJ2-2; cdr3_nt: TGTGCCAGCAGCCATGCTAGCGGTTCCGTCGGGGAGCTGTTTTTT; cdr3_aa: CASSHASGSVGELFF
clone_size: -; v_call: TRBV7-3; d_call: -; j_call: TRBJ2-3; cdr3_nt: TGTGCCAGCAGCTTAACTAGCGGCACAGATACGCAGTATTTT; cdr3_aa: CASSLTSGTDTQYF
clone_size: -; v_call: TRBV19; d_call: TRBD1; j_call: TRBJ2-7; cdr3_nt: TGTGCCAGTAGCATCTCCGGGACAGTCACCTACGAGCAGTACTTC; cdr3_aa: CASSISGTVTYEQYF
clone_size: -; v_call: TRBV7-9; d_call: TRBD1; j_call: TRBJ1-5; cdr3_nt: TGTGCCAGCAGTCGACAGGGGCATCAGCCCCAGCATTTT; cdr3_aa: CASSRQGHQPQHF
clone_size: -; v_call: TRBV6-4; d_call: -; j_call: TRBJ1-2; cdr3_nt: TGTGCCAGCAGTGACCTACGGTCTCCGTTCTACACCTTC; cdr3_aa: CASSDLRSPFYTF
clone_size: -; v_call: TRBV7-8; d_call: TRBD1; j_call: TRBJ1-3; cdr3_nt: TGTGCCAGCAGCTTAGGCTTATTACCGGGACAGGTCCTCTCTGGAAACACCATATATTTT; cdr3_aa: CASSLGLLPGQVLSGNTIYF
clone_size: -; v_call: TRBV4-3; d_call: TRBD2; j_call: TRBJ2-1; cdr3_nt: TGCGCCAGCAGCCAAGGGACTAGCTCCTACAATGAGCAGTTCTTC; cdr3_aa: CASSQGTSSYNEQFF
clone_size: -; v_call: TRBV7-2; d_call: TRBD2; j_call: TRBJ2-3; cdr3_nt: TGTGCCAGCAGCTTAGGGTCTAGCGGGGGAGATACGCAGTATTTT; cdr3_aa: CASSLGSSGGDTQYF
clone_size: -; v_call: TRBV7-3; d_call: TRBD1; j_call: TRBJ2-3; cdr3_nt: TGTGCCAGCAGCTTGACAGGGGTCACAGATACGCAGTATTTT; cdr3_aa: CASSLTGVTDTQYF
clone_size: once; v_call: TRBV6-1; d_call: TRBD1; j_call: TRBJ1-5; cdr3_nt: TGTGCCAGCAGTTTCCGGGACAGGAGCAATCAGCCCCAGCATTTT; cdr3_aa: CASSFRDRSNQPQHF
clone_size: -; v_call: TRBV23-1; d_call: TRBD2; j_call: TRBJ2-7; cdr3_nt: TGCGCCAGCAGTCATCCCGATTGTGGACTAGCCTCCTACGAGCAGTACTTC; cdr3_aa: CASSHPDCGLASYEQYF
clone_size: once; v_call: TRBV10-3; d_call: TRBD2; j_call: TRBJ2-5; cdr3_nt: TGTGCCATCAGTGGGGGAGGGAGTCAAGAGACCCAGTACTTC; cdr3_aa: CAISGGGSQETQYF
clone_size: -; v_call: TRBV9; d_call: TRBD2; j_call: TRBJ2-1; cdr3_nt: TGTGCCAGCAGCGTGGGGGGACTAGCGGACTCCTACAATGAGCAGTTCTTC; cdr3_aa: CASSVGGLADSYNEQFF
clone_size: -; v_call: TRBV6-6; d_call: -; j_call: TRBJ2-7; cdr3_nt: TGTGCCAGCAGTAATTTAGCGGACTCCTACGAGCAGTACTTC; cdr3_aa: CASSNLADSYEQYF
clone_size: -; v_call: TRBV7-2; d_call: -; j_call: TRBJ2-1; cdr3_nt: TGTGCCAGCAGCTTATTTCTAGCATATTACAATGAGCAGTTCTTC; cdr3_aa: CASSLFLAYYNEQFF
clone_size: -; v_call: TRBV21-1; d_call: -; j_call: TRBJ2-3; cdr3_nt: TGTGCCAGCAGCAATTCTAACACAGATACGCAGTATTTT; cdr3_aa: CASSNSNTDTQYF
clone_size: -; v_call: TRBV19; d_call: -; j_call: TRBJ2-3; cdr3_nt: TGTGCCAGTTCCAGCGGTCCCGAGGGCACAGATACGCAGTATTTT; cdr3_aa: CASSSGPEGTDTQYF
clone_size: -; v_call: TRBV28; d_call: -; j_call: TRBJ2-3; cdr3_nt: TGTGCCAGCAGCCGAATTCCGACCTTGGAGGTGGGCACAGATACGCAGTATTTT; cdr3_aa: CASSRIPTLEVGTDTQYF
clone_size: -; v_call: TRBV4-2; d_call: -; j_call: TRBJ1-2; cdr3_nt: TGTGCCAGCAGACGAGGGTCGCCAACTGGAGGCTACACCTTC; cdr3_aa: CASRRGSPTGGYTF
clone_size: once; v_call: TRBV4-1; d_call: TRBD1; j_call: TRBJ1-4; cdr3_nt: TGCGCCAGCAGCCAACCCCCCCAGGGGGCGAAAGAAAAACTGTTTTTT; cdr3_aa: CASSQPPQGAKEKLFF
clone_size: -; v_call: TRBV12-5; d_call: -; j_call: TRBJ2-2; cdr3_nt: TGTGCTAGTGGTTTGGTACTCGAGGGTGCCGGGGAGCTGTTTTTT; cdr3_aa: CASGLVLEGAGELFF
clone_size: -; v_call: TRBV18; d_call: -; j_call: TRBJ2-7; cdr3_nt: TGTGCCAGCTCACCTCCAGACTTCTACGAGCAGTACTTC; cdr3_aa: CASSPPDFYEQYF
clone_size: once; v_call: TRBV4-1; d_call: -; j_call: TRBJ2-3; cdr3_nt: TGCGCCAGCAGCCCCGCGGGACAGAGCACAGATACGCAGTATTTT; cdr3_aa: CASSPAGQSTDTQYF
clone_size: -; v_call: TRBV6-1; d_call: TRBD1; j_call: TRBJ2-3; cdr3_nt: TGTGCCAGCAGGAGGGGACAGGGGAGCTGGTATTTT; cdr3_aa: CASRRGQGSWYF
clone_size: once; v_call: TRBV27; d_call: -; j_call: TRBJ1-4; cdr3_nt: TGTGCCAGCAGTCCCCTCCGGGGGGAGGGTCCTAATGAAAAACTGTTTTTT; cdr3_aa: CASSPLRGEGPNEKLFF
clone_size: -; v_call: TRBV5-1; d_call: TRBD2; j_call: TRBJ2-1; cdr3_nt: TGCGCCAGCAGCCTGACTAGCGGGTACAATGAGCAGTTCTTC; cdr3_aa: CASSLTSGYNEQFF
clone_size: -; v_call: TRBV29-1; d_call: TRBD1; j_call: TRBJ1-1; cdr3_nt: TGCAGCGCTCGACAGGGATCCACTGAAGCTTTCTTT; cdr3_aa: CSARQGSTEAFF
clone_size: -; v_call: TRBV28; d_call: -; j_call: TRBJ2-5; cdr3_nt: TGTGCCAGCAGTTTTGGTGGAAGCGCACAAGAGACCCAGTACTTC; cdr3_aa: CASSFGGSAQETQYF
clone_size: -; v_call: TRBV5-1; d_call: -; j_call: TRBJ1-2; cdr3_nt: TGCGCCAGCAGCTTGGGAGTACGTAGCGACGGCTACACCTTC; cdr3_aa: CASSLGVRSDGYTF
clone_size: -; v_call: TRBV2; d_call: -; j_call: TRBJ1-5; cdr3_nt: TGTGCCAGCAGTATGGCAGATAGCAATCAGCCCCAGCATTTT; cdr3_aa: CASSMADSNQPQHF
clone_size: -; v_call: TRBV5-1; d_call: TRBD2; j_call: TRBJ2-3; cdr3_nt: TGCGCCAGCAGTCTGGGGAGACTAGCGGGACGCACAGATACGCAGTATTTT; cdr3_aa: CASSLGRLAGRTDTQYF
clone_size: -; v_call: TRBV15; d_call: TRBD2; j_call: TRBJ2-3; cdr3_nt: TGTGCCACCCGCCTAGCGGGCACAGATACGCAGTATTTT; cdr3_aa: CATRLAGTDTQYF
clone_size: -; v_call: TRBV5-4; d_call: -; j_call: TRBJ2-1; cdr3_nt: TGTGCCAGCAGCTACTTTACGGGGGTTTCCTACAATGAGCAGTTCTTC; cdr3_aa: CASSYFTGVSYNEQFF
clone_size: -; v_call: TRBV19; d_call: TRBD2; j_call: TRBJ2-1; cdr3_nt: TGTGCCAGTAGTATAGGAGTAGCGGGCTACAATGAGCAGTTCTTC; cdr3_aa: CASSIGVAGYNEQFF
clone_size: -; v_call: TRBV20-1; d_call: -; j_call: TRBJ2-5; cdr3_nt: TGCAGTGCTAGCGTGGGGCCGGGCTACTACTTC; cdr3_aa: CSASVGPGYYF
clone_size: -; v_call: TRBV7-8; d_call: -; j_call: TRBJ2-1; cdr3_nt: TGTGCCAGCAGCTTAGATTCCTTCGGGAATGAGCAGTTCTTC; cdr3_aa: CASSLDSFGNEQFF
clone_size: -; v_call: TRBV2; d_call: TRBD1; j_call: TRBJ1-4; cdr3_nt: TGTGCCAGCAGCTACCGGCCTTTGGACAGGACTAATGAAAAACTGTTTTTT; cdr3_aa: CASSYRPLDRTNEKLFF
clone_size: -; v_call: TRBV28; d_call: TRBD1; j_call: TRBJ2-7; cdr3_nt: TGTGCCAGCAGTTTACCCGACAGGGGTCGCGAGCAGTACTTC; cdr3_aa: CASSLPDRGREQYF
clone_size: once; v_call: TRBV28; d_call: TRBD1; j_call: TRBJ1-1; cdr3_nt: TGTGCCAGCAGTTTGGGGACAGGGGTCAGTAACGCTGAAGCTTTCTTT; cdr3_aa: CASSLGTGVSNAEAFF